These 9 T cell receptor beta chains share one sample of origin, sequenced in a study of T cell repertoires in cytomegalovirus infection. TCRdb re-called the reads with MiXCR, one entry per CDR3 protein. The sample holds about 920,000 distinct CDR3 sequences, roughly 31% seen once. Their antigens remain unidentified. The sample consisted of cultured CD8+ T cells from PBMCs, taken from culture after CMV antigen stimulation. All receptors derive from a human donor in good health (CMV status not recorded). Some clones in this sample may be carry-over from other donors' samples.

This clonotype was recorded many times. This chain joins TRBV7-2 and TRBJ2-5; weak D call: TRBD2 (5 bases). The V end lost 2 bases, the J end lost 3 bases, and 22 bases lay between the germline ends. Germline CDR1 and CDR2: SGHTA and FQGNSA. This CDR3 is 18 amino acids long. The CDR3 nucleotides read TGTGCCAGCAGCTTACGTAGCGTGGCACGCCGACTTAAAGAGACCCAGTACTTC. This gives the protein CASSLRSVARRLKETQYF. The whole variable domain, remainder taken from reference TRBV7-2 and TRBJ2-5, is GAGVSQSPSNKVTEKGKDVELRCDPISGHTALYWYRQSLGQGLEFLIYFQGNSAPDKSGLPSDRFSAERTGGSVSTLTIQRTQQEDSAVYLCASSLRSVARRLKETQYFGPGTRLLVL.

V and J are TRBV7-9 and TRBJ1-5; 7 bases are shared with TRBD1. V shed 5 bases, J shed 7 bases, and the junction held 8 bases outside the gene matches. The CDR3 has 14 amino acids. The germline gives CDR1 SEHNR, CDR2 FQNEAQ (reference sequence). In DNA form, the CDR3 reads TGTGCCAGCAGCCAGGGGGGGGTGGACCAGCCCCAGCATTTT. This codes for CASSQGGVDQPQHF.

The gene calls are TRBV5-6 and TRBJ2-5; TRBD2 is a possible D gene (5 bases). Trimming cost V 4 bases and J 4 bases, with 17 bases left between them. This CDR3 is built from 15 residues. Germline V gives CDR1 SGHDT, CDR2 YYEEEE. CDR3 sequence reads: CASSPGYGLRETQYF. The CDR3 DNA follows: TGTGCCAGCAGCCCGGGGTACGGGCTCAGAGAGACCCAGTACTTC.

The chain couples TRBV12-3 or TRBV12-4 to TRBJ2-1; 10 nucleotides match TRBD2. Germline trimming cut 5 bases from V and 2 bases from J; bases unmatched to any gene: 6. The CDR3 contains 16 residues. The DNA for the CDR3 is TGTGCCAGCAGTCATGACACTAGCGGGGCCTACAATGAGCAGTTCTTC. It specifies CASSHDTSGAYNEQFF.

This rearrangement joins TRBV19 to TRBJ2-3; D is undetermined. Trimming stripped 1 base from V and 4 bases from J, with 6 bases between. CDR1 is LNHDA, CDR2 SQIVND, per germline (reference sequence). The CDR3 consists of 13 residues. The CDR3 sequence: CASSIVRSDTQYF. Written as DNA, the CDR3 is TGTGCCAGTAGTATAGTGCGTTCAGATACGCAGTATTTT.

This clonotype was seen many times. This chain joins TRBV7-2 and TRBJ2-4; the D gene is possibly TRBD1 (7 bases). Germline lookup yields CDR1 SGHTA and CDR2 FQGNSA. Trimming shortened V by 7 bases and J by 11 bases, and 21 bases separated the two germline ends. This CDR3 contains 14 residues. This CDR3 is CASIGGDSRNVQYF. For the CDR3, the DNA is TGTGCCAGCATCGGAGGGGACAGCCGCAACGTTCAGTACTTC.

This rearrangement joins TRBV7-6 to TRBJ2-1; D is ambiguous. Germline V gene data show CDR1 as SGHVS and CDR2 as FNYEAQ. The CDR3 totals 13 residues. Trimming took 4 bases from V and 7 from J, leaving 11 bases between them. In nucleotides, the CDR3 is TGTGCCAGCAGCTCCCATCTTACGAATGAGCAGTTCTTC. Amino acid sequence: CASSSHLTNEQFF.

This sequence joins TRBV19 and TRBJ1-1; TRBD1 aligns across 10 bases. The CDR3 consists of 14 residues. V shed 5 bases, J shed 4 bases, and the junction held 4 bases outside the gene matches. Germline CDR1 and CDR2: LNHDA and SQIVND (reference sequence). The CDR3 DNA reads as TGTGCCAGTAGTGCCCGACAGGGGGCCACTGAAGCTTTCTTT. Translated, it gives CASSARQGATEAFF.

This clonotype was seen more than once but under ten times. V usage is TRBV6-6 and J usage is TRBJ2-7; D unresolved. V lost 7 bases and J lost 2, with 12 bases in between. CDR3 length equals 13 residues. Germline lookup yields CDR1 MNHNY and CDR2 SVGAGI (reference sequence). The CDR3 nucleotides read TGTGCCAGCAAAGGCGAGGAAACCTACGAGCAGTACGTC. This translates into CASKGEETYEQYV.